The clone carrying this T cell receptor beta chain has only one observation. As yet, its antigen is unknown. V lost 2 bases and J 6 bases, leaving 17 bases between the germline ends. This CDR3 comprises 15 residues. Germline assignment: CDR1 ENHRY and CDR2 SYGVKD. Time point given: pre-treatment sample, taken before nivolumab and TIL therapy. Sequencing used immunoSEQ v3. Each library reached about 2.1 million read pairs, or about 5-6.5 million at deep level. TCRdb's copy holds only in-frame clones and misses some; the assay was immunoSEQ multiplex PCR. The sample consists of 50,000 to 65,000 clones, about 69% of them appearing once. The entry originates in a study of TIL therapy for anti-PD-1-resistant metastatic lung cancer. About the research overall: Most patients had lung adenocarcinoma. Tumors carried a median 1.5 non-synonymous mutations per megabase.

General study points: The cohort had more treatment-naive, never-smoker and oncogene-addicted patients than typical.

This TCR came from a person aged 25 to 85 with non-small cell lung cancer. The specimen comprised blood, sampled at baseline. The rearrangement links TRBV10-3 to TRBJ2-7; D perhaps matches TRBD2 (5 bases). This chain's CDR3 is CAISEVLSGSSEQYF. DNA for the CDR3: TGTGCCATCAGTGAGGTCCTAAGTGGGAGTTCCGAGCAGTACTTC.